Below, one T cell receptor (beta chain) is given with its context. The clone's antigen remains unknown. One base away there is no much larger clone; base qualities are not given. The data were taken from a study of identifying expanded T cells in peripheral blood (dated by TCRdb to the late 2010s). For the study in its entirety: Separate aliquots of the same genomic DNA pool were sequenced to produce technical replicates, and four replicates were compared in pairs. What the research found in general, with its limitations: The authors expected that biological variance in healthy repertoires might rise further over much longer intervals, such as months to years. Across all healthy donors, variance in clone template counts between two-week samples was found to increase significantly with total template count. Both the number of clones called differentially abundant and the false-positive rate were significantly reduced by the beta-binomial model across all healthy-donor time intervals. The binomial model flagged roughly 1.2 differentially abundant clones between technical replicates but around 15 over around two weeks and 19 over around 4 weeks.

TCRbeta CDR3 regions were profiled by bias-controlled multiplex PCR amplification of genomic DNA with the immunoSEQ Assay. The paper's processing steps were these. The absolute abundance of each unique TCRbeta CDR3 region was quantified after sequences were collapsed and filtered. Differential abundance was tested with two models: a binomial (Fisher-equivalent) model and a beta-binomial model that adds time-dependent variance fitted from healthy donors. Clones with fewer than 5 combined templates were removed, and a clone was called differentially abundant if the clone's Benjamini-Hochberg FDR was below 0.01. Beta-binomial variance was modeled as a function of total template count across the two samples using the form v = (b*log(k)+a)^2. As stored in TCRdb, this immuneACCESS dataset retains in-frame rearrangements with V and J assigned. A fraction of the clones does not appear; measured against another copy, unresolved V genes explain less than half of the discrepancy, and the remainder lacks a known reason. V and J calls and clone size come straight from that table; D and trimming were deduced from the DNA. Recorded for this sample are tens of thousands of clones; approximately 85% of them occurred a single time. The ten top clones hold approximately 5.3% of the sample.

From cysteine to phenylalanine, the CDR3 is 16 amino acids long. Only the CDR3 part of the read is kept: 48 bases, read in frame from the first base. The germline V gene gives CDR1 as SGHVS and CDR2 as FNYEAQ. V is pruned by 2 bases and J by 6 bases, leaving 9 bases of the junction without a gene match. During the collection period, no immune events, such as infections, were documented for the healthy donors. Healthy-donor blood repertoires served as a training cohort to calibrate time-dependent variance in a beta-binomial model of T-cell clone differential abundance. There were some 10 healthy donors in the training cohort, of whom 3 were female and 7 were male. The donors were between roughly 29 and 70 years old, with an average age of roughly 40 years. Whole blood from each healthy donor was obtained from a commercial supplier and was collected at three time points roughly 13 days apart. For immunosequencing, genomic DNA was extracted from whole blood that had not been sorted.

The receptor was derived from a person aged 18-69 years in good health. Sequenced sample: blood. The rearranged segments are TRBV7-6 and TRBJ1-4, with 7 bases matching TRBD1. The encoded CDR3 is CASSLRTGAGDEKLFF. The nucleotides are TGTGCCAGCAGCTTACGTACAGGGGCCGGGGATGAAAAACTGTTTTTT.